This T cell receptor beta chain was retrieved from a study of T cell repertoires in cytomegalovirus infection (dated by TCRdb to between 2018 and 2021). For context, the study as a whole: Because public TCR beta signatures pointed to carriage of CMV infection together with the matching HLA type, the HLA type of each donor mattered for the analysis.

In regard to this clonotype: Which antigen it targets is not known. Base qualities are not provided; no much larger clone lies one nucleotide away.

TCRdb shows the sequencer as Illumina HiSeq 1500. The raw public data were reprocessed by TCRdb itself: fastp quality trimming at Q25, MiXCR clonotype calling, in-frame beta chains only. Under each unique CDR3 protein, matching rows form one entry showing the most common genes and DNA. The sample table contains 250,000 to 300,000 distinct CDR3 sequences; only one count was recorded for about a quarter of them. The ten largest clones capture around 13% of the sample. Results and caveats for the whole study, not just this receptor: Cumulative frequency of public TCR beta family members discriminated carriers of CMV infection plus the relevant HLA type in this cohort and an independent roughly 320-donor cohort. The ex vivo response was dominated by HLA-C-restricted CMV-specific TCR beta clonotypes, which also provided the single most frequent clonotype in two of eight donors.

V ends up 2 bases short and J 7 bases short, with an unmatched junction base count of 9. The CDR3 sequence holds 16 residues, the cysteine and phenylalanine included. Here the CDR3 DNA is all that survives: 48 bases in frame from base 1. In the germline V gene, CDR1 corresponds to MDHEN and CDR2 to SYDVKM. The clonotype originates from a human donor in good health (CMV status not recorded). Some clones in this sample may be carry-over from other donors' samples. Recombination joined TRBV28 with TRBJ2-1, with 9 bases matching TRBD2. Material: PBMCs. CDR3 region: CASSLIGSSGVNEQFF. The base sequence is TGTGCCAGCAGTTTAATTGGGTCTAGCGGGGTGAATGAGCAGTTCTTC.